This T cell receptor beta chain is drawn from a study of spatial heterogeneity in lung cancer. Germline loops: CDR1 LNHDA, CDR2 SQIVND (reference sequence). Between the trimmed V and J ends, which lost 5 bases and 4 bases, there was a span of 17 bases. The CDR3 is 15 residues long. Every TCR cDNA molecule bore its own unique molecular identifier. TCRdb re-analysed the 5' RACE reads in MiXCR, keeping a single row per CDR3 protein. The sample has about 23,000 distinct CDR3 sequences; approximately 5% are singletons. This clonotype was seen more than once but under ten times. Time point given: sample taken at primary tumor resection. Whole RNA came from tumor, nontumor lung or frozen PBMC and was sequenced without being sorted. Samples came from around 70 TRACERx patients with untreated early-stage lung cancer.

This sequence joins TRBV19 and TRBJ1-2; D perhaps matches TRBD1 (6 bases). The sequence derives from a male donor with early-stage non-small cell lung cancer. The specimen comprised PBMCs, sampled at surgery. This CDR3 reads CASSLDSARTYGYTF. For the CDR3, the DNA is TGTGCCAGTAGTCTGGACAGCGCAAGGACCTATGGCTACACCTTC.